What follows are 2 T cell receptor beta chains derived from one specimen sequenced in a study of cytomegalovirus exposure and HLA in healthy donors. The PCR used 60 Vbeta and 13 Jbeta primers. Generated by immunoSEQ multiplex PCR, the TCRdb table keeps only in-frame clones and is missing some. The sample contains about 200,000 clones, approximately 86% of which appear only once. Material: PBMCs. The receptors here all came from a woman aged 30 to 39 in good health and CMV-seronegative.

This clone was seen only once. This chain uses TRBV27 with TRBJ1-2, with 8 positions matching TRBD1. CDR1 and CDR2 (germline): MNHEY, SMNVEV (reference sequence). This CDR3 spans 15 amino acids. V shed 5 bases, J shed 4 bases, and the junction held 9 bases outside the gene matches. The CDR3 DNA sequence: TGTGCCAGCAGTCTAAGACAGGGGACGGGCTATGGCTACACCTTC. Its translation: CASSLRQGTGYGYTF.

The genes are TRBV5-6 and TRBJ2-2, with 9 bases aligning to TRBD1. Germline CDR1 reads SGHDT; CDR2 reads YYEEEE. The CDR3 sequence is 14 residues long. V lost 3 bases to trimming and J lost 7 bases; unmatched junction nucleotides: 4. CDR3 DNA sequence: TGTGCCAGCAGCTGGGACAGGGCTGTCGGGGAGCTGTTTTTT. Encoded protein: CASSWDRAVGELFF.